This T cell receptor beta chain was documented in a study of chemoradiotherapy in HPV16-positive cancers. In the study overall: A couple of HPV16-positive patients' cells yielded candidate HPV-specific clones and common motifs. The study, taken as a whole, reports: HPV-responsive T-cell expansion during chemoradiotherapy was linked to improved recurrence-free survival in HPV16-positive patients. Non-HPV-specific T cells did not expand in tumors during treatment, whereas candidate HPV-specific clones and E7-related motifs did.

The method was immunoSEQ multiplex PCR; TCRdb's version includes in-frame clones alone and lacks a portion of them. The sample lists some 17,000 clones, over 90% occurring once. This CDR3 is 14 amino acids long. CDR1 is SEHNR and CDR2 is FQNEAQ in the germline V gene (reference sequence). Trimming stripped 6 bases from V and 5 bases from J, with 14 bases between. On this clone: Its antigen is currently unknown.

The TCR originated in a human donor with HPV-associated anogenital cancer. The chain carries TRBV7-9 and TRBJ2-1; no definite D call. This sample comprised blood, obtained from a patient who underwent chemoradiotherapy. CDR3 loop: CASSSQNRDNEQFF. In DNA form, the CDR3 reads TGTGCCAGCAGTAGTCAAAATAGAGACAATGAGCAGTTCTTC. The variable domain in full, with the rest retrieved from reference TRBV7-9 and TRBJ2-1, is DTGVSQNPRHKITKRGQNVTFRCDPISEHNRLYWYRQTLGQGPEFLTYFQNEAQLEKSRLLSDRFSAERPKGSFSTLEIQRTEQGDSAMYLCASSSQNRDNEQFFGPGTRLTVL.